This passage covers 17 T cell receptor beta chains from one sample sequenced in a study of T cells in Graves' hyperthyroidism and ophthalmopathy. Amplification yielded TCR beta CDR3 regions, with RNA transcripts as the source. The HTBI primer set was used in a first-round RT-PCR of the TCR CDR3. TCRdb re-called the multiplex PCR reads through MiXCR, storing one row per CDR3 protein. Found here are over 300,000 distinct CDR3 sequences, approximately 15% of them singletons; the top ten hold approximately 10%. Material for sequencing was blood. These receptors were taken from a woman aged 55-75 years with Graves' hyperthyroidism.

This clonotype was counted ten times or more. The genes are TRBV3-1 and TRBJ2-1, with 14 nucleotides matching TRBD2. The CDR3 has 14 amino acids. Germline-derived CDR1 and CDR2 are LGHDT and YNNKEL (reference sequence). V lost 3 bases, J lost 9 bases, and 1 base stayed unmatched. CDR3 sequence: CASSHGTSGSEQFF. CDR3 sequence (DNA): TGTGCCAGCAGCCATGGGACTAGCGGGAGTGAGCAGTTCTTC.

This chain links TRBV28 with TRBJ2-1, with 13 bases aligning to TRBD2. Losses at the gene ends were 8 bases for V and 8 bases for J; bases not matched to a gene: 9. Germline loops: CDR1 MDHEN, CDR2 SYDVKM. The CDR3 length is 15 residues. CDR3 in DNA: TGTGCCAGCTCTATCACTAGCGGGAGGGCACATGAGCAGTTCTTC. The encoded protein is CASSITSGRAHEQFF.

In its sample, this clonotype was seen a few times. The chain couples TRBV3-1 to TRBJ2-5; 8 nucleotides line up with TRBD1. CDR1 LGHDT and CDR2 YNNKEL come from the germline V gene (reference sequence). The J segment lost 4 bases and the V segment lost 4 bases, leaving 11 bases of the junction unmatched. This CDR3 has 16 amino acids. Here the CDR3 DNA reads TGTGCCAGCAGCCCAAGGACAGGGTTGGGTCCAGAGACCCAGTACTTC. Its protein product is CASSPRTGLGPETQYF.

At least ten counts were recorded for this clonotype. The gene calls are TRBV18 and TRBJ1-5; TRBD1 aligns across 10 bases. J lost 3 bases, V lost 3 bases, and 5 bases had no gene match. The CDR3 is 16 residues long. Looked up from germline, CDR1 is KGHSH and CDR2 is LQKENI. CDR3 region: CASSPGTGAANQPQHF. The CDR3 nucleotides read TGTGCCAGCTCACCCGGGACAGGGGCGGCCAATCAGCCCCAGCATTTT.

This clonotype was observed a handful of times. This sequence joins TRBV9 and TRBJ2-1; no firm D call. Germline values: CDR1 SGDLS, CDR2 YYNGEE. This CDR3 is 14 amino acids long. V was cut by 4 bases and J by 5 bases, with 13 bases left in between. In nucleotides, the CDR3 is TGTGCCAGCAGCCCGACCGGACGGAACAATGAGCAGTTCTTC. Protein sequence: CASSPTGRNNEQFF.

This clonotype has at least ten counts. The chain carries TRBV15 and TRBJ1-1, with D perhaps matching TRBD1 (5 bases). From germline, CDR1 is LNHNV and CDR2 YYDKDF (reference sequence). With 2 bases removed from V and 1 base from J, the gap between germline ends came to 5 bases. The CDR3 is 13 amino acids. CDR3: CATSRQGNTEAFF. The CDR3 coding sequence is TGTGCCACCAGCAGACAGGGGAACACTGAAGCTTTCTTT.

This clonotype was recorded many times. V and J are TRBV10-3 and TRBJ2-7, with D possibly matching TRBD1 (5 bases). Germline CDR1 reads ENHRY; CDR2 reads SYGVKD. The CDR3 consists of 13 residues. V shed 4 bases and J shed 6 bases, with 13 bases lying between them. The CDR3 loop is CAISGQTVSEQYF. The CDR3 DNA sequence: TGTGCCATCAGTGGACAGACAGTATCCGAGCAGTACTTC.

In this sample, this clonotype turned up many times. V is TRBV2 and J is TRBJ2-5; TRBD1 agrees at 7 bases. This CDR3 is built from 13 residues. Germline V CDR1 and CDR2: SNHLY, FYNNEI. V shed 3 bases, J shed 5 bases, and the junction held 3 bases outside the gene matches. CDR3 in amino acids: CASSEGQRETQYF. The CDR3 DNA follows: TGTGCCAGCAGTGAGGGACAGAGGGAGACCCAGTACTTC.

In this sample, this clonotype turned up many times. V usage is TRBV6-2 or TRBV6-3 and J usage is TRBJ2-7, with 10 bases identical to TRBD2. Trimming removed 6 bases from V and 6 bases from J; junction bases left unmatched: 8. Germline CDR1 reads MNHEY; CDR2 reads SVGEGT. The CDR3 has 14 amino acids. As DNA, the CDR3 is TGTGCCAGCAGAAGGACTAGCGGTCTATCCGAGCAGTACTTC. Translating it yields CASRRTSGLSEQYF.

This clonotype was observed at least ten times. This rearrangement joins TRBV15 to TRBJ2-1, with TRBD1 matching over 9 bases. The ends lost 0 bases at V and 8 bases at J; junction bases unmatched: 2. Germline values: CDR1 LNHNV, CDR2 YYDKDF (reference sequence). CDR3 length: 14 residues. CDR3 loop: CATSRDTGGDEQFF. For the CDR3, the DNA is TGTGCCACCAGCAGAGACACAGGGGGCGATGAGCAGTTCTTC.

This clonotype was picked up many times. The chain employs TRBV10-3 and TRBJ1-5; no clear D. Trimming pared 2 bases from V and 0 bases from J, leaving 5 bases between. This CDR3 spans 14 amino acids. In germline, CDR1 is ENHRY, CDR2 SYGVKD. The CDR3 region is CAISEDYSNQPQHF. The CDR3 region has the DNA TGTGCCATCAGTGAGGATTATAGCAATCAGCCCCAGCATTTT.

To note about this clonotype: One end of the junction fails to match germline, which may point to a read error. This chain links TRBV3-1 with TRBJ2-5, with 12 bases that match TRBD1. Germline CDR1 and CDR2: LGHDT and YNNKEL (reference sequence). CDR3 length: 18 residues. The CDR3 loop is CVSSHPGTGGRLGETQYF. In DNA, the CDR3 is TGTGTCAGCAGCCACCCCGGGACAGGGGGCAGGTTGGGAGAGACCCAGTACTTC.

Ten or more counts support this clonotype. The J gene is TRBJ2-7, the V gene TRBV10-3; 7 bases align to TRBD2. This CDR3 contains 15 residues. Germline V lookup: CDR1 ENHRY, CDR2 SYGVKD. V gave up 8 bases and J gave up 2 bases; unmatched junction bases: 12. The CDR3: CAIQRKTSTAYEQYF. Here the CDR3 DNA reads TGTGCCATCCAACGTAAGACTAGCACGGCCTACGAGCAGTACTTC.

The CDR3 DNA reads TGTGCTAGTGCCCTCGGACAAGGCAATCAGCCCCAGCATTTT. Protein: CASALGQGNQPQHF. The rearrangement uses TRBV12-5 and TRBJ1-5, with D possibly matching TRBD1 (5 bases). Trimming shortened V by 7 bases and J by 2 bases, and 12 bases separated the two germline ends. The V gene's germline CDR1 is LGHNT and CDR2 FRNRAP. The CDR3 covers 14 residues.

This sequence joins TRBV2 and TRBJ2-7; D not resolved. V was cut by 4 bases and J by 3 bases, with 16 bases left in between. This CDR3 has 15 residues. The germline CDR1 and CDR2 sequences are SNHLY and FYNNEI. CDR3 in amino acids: CASSVTTDPYYEQYF. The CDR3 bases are TGTGCCAGCAGTGTGACAACGGACCCTTACTACGAGCAGTACTTC.

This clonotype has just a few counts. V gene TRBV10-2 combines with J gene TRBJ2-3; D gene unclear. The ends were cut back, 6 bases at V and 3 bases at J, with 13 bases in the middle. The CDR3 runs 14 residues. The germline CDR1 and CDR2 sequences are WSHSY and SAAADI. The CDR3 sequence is CASRLYLTTDTQYF. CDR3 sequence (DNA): TGCGCCAGCAGGTTGTACTTAACAACAGATACGCAGTATTTT.

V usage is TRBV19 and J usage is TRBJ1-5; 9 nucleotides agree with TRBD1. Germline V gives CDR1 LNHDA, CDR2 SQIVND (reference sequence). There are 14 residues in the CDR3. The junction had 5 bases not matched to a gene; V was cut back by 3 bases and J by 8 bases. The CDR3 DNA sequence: TGTGCCAGTAGTATCGGGACAGGGATGGAGCCCCAGCATTTT. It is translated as CASSIGTGMEPQHF.